This T cell receptor (beta chain) was identified in a study of OX40 agonist ivuxolimab in advanced cancers. Looked up from germline, CDR1 is MGHDK and CDR2 is SYGVNS. Trimming pared 2 bases from V and 9 bases from J, leaving 8 bases between. The CDR3 length is 11 residues. TCRdb's copy holds only in-frame clones and misses some; the assay was immunoSEQ multiplex PCR. Seen here are more than 65,000 clones, about 87% observed once, and the top ten hold over 0.55%. V usage is TRBV25-1 and J usage is TRBJ2-7, with D uncertain. This TCR came from an adult with an advanced solid tumor such as melanoma, head and neck, liver or kidney cancer. Sequenced material: CD4+ or CD8+ T cells sorted from blood, taken in a trial of the OX40 agonist ivuxolimab. The CDR3 DNA follows: TGTGCCAGCAGTGAAGGTACGGGGCAGTACTTC. This codes for CASSEGTGQYF.